This T cell receptor (beta chain) was retrieved from a study of spatial heterogeneity in lung cancer. Across the whole study: Strongly correlated with TCR transcript counts in tumor regions was a T cell module score, which was a transcriptional module score calculated from matched bulk RNA-seq.

Overall study findings and caveats: Within tumors, counts of expanded alpha and beta TCRs tracked tumor mutation counts.

TCRdb called the 5' RACE reads again in MiXCR, with one record for every CDR3 protein. The repertoire holds about 9,800 distinct CDR3 sequences, with roughly 6.3% as singletons. Time point reported: sample taken at primary tumor resection. Without sorting, whole RNA was sequenced from tumor, nontumor lung or frozen PBMC. This clonotype was recorded at least ten times. Its matching antigen is unknown. The sequence was collected from a male donor with early-stage non-small cell lung cancer. The source was lung tumor tissue, collected at surgery.

CDR3 residues: CASVHRDRYNEQFF. The CDR3 bases are TGTGCTAGTGTCCACCGGGACCGCTACAATGAGCAGTTCTTC. V gene TRBV12-5 combines with J gene TRBJ2-1; D may correspond to TRBD1 or TRBD2 (5 bases each). The length of the CDR3 is 14 residues. CDR1 is LGHNT and CDR2 is FRNRAP in the germline V gene. Trimming removed 7 bases from V and 3 bases from J, with 13 bases in between.